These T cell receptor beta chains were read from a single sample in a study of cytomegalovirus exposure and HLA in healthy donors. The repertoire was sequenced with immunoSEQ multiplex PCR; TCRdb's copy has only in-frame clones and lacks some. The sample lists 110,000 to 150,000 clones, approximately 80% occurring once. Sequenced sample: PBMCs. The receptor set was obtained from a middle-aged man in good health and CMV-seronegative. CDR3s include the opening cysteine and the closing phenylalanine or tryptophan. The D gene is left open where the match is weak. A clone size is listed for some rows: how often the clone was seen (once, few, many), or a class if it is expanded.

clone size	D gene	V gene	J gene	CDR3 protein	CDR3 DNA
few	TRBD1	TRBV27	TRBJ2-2	CASSLTGGRVTGELFF	TGTGCCAGCAGCTTGACAGGGGGACGTGTCACCGGGGAGCTGTTTTTT
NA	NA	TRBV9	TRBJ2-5	CASSVTGLETQYF	TGTGCCAGCAGCGTAACAGGGCTGGAGACCCAGTACTTC
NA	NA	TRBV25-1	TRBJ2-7	CASSDARPSSYEQYF	TGTGCCAGCAGTGATGCACGCCCGAGCTCCTACGAGCAGTACTTC
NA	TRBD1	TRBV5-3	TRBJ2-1	CARSLGTGQHDEQFF	TGTGCCAGAAGCTTGGGGACAGGGCAGCATGATGAGCAGTTCTTC
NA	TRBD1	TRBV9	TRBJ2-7	CASSAGTGGTTYEQYF	TGTGCCAGCAGCGCCGGGACAGGGGGTACGACCTACGAGCAGTACTTC
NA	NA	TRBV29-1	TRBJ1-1	CSPAPQGKAEAFF	TGCAGCCCGGCCCCCCAGGGAAAGGCTGAAGCTTTCTTT
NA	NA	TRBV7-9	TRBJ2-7	CASSPVTSEGVMNF	TGTGCCAGCAGCCCCGTGACTTCGGAGGGAGTGATGAACTTC
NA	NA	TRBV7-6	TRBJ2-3	CASSRDSLTDTQYF	TGTGCCAGCAGCCGGGACTCACTCACAGATACGCAGTATTTT
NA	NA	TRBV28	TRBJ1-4	CASSLVSGYEKLFF	TGTGCCAGCAGTTTAGTTTCAGGGTATGAAAAACTGTTTTTT
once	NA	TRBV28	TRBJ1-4	CASSPGGAGEKLFF	TGTGCCAGCAGTCCTGGGGGGGCGGGTGAAAAACTGTTTTTT
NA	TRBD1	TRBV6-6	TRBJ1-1	CASTRTGSGNTEAFF	TGTGCCAGCACCCGGACAGGGTCGGGGAACACTGAAGCTTTCTTT
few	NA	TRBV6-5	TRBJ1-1	CASSYYGVPNTEAFF	TGTGCCAGCAGTTACTACGGGGTACCGAACACTGAAGCTTTCTTT
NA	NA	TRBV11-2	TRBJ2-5	CASSPGAGIETQYF	TGTGCCAGCAGCCCCGGGGCGGGGATAGAGACCCAGTACTTC
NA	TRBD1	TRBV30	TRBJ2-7	CAWGTGRSYEQYF	TGTGCCTGGGGGACAGGACGATCCTACGAGCAGTACTTC
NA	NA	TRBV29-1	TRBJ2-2	CSVGEVNAGELFF	TGCAGCGTCGGTGAAGTCAACGCCGGGGAGCTGTTTTTT
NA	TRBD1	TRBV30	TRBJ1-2	CAWSLGQGSNGYTF	TGTGCCTGGAGTTTGGGACAGGGATCGAATGGCTACACCTTC
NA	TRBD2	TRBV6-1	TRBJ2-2	CASHSGGANTGELFF	TGTGCCAGCCATAGCGGGGGGGCCAACACCGGGGAGCTGTTTTTT
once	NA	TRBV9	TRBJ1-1	CASSVSPAGLNTEAFF	TGTGCCAGCAGCGTAAGTCCCGCAGGATTAAACACTGAAGCTTTCTTT
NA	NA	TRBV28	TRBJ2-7	CASSVDSLRNEQYF	TGTGCCAGCAGTGTGGACAGTCTGCGCAACGAGCAGTACTTC
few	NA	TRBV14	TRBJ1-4	CASSPSVWGHEKLFF	TGTGCCAGCAGCCCCTCGGTTTGGGGCCATGAAAAACTGTTTTTT
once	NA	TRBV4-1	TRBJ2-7	CASSQTGHYYEQYF	TGCGCCAGCAGCCAGACAGGCCACTACTACGAGCAGTACTTC
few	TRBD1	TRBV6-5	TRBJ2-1	CASSTPTGGNEQFF	TGTGCCAGCAGTACCCCGACAGGGGGCAATGAGCAGTTCTTC
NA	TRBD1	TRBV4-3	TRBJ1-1	CASGQDLLGGTGMNTEAFF	TGCGCCAGCGGCCAAGATCTTCTCGGGGGGACAGGCATGAACACTGAAGCTTTCTTT
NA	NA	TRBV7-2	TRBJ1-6	CASISTKGPNSPLHF	TGTGCCAGCATCTCCACCAAGGGGCCGAATTCACCCCTCCACTTT
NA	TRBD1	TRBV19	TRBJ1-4	CASSPRQGRPNEKLFF	TGTGCCAGTAGTCCCCGACAGGGCCGTCCTAATGAAAAACTGTTTTTT
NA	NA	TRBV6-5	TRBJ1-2	CASSYTRAQGYTF	TGTGCCAGCAGTTACACGAGGGCGCAGGGCTACACCTTC
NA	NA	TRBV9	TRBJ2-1	CASSVERVSYNEQFF	TGTGCCAGCAGCGTAGAGAGGGTCTCCTACAATGAGCAGTTCTTC
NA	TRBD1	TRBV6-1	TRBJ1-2	CASLIPQGARGYTF	TGTGCCAGCCTAATCCCACAGGGGGCCAGAGGCTACACCTTC
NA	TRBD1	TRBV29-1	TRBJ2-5	CSVHRGQGVGETQYF	TGCAGCGTTCACCGGGGACAGGGAGTGGGGGAGACCCAGTACTTC
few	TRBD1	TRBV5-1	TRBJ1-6	CASSLDRGNSPLHF	TGCGCCAGCAGCTTGGACAGGGGGAATTCACCCCTCCACTTT
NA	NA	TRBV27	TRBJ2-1	CASSLAAGGGYNEQFF	TGTGCCAGCAGTTTAGCGGCAGGAGGAGGGTACAATGAGCAGTTCTTC
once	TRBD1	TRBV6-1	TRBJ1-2	CASSAPGQYNGYTF	TGTGCCAGCAGTGCGCCGGGACAGTACAATGGCTACACCTTC
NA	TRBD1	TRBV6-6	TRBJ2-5	CASSSLRGPGETQYF	TGTGCCAGCAGTTCGCTAAGGGGGCCGGGAGAGACCCAGTACTTC
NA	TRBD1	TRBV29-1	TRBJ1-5	CSVETGGDQPQHF	TGCAGCGTTGAGACAGGGGGTGATCAGCCCCAGCATTTT
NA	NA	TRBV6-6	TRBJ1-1	CASSANRNTEAFF	TGTGCCAGCAGTGCAAACAGAAACACTGAAGCTTTCTTT
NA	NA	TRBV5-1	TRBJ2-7	CASSLTGLSYEQYF	TGCGCCAGCAGCTTGACAGGGCTTTCCTACGAGCAGTACTTC
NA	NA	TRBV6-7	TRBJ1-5	CASQHHSNQPQHF	TGTGCCAGCCAACACCATAGCAATCAGCCCCAGCATTTT
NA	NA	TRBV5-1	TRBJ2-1	CASSWGRGGKSYNEQFF	TGCGCCAGCAGCTGGGGAAGGGGCGGAAAATCCTACAATGAGCAGTTCTTC
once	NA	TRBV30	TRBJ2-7	CAWSRRDGYYEQYF	TGTGCCTGGAGTCGGCGGGACGGCTACTACGAGCAGTACTTC
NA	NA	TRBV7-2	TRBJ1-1	CASSLAGASYTEAFF	TGTGCCAGCAGCTTAGCGGGGGCCTCTTACACTGAAGCTTTCTTT
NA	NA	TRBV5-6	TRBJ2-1	CASSLGLGGARNEQFF	TGTGCCAGCAGCTTGGGTCTAGGGGGGGCAAGAAATGAGCAGTTCTTC
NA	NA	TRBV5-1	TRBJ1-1	CASSSGFNTEAFF	TGCGCCAGCAGCTCGGGGTTTAACACTGAAGCTTTCTTT
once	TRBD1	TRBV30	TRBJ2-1	CAWSYRGFSYNEQFF	TGTGCCTGGAGTTACAGGGGGTTCTCCTACAATGAGCAGTTCTTC
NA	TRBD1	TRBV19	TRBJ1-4	CASSIPYRGEEKLFF	TGTGCCAGTAGTATACCGTACAGGGGAGAGGAAAAACTGTTTTTT
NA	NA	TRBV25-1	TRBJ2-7	CASSAGAGRSSYEQYF	TGTGCCAGCAGTGCAGGAGCGGGCCGGAGCTCCTACGAGCAGTACTTC
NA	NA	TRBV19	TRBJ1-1	CASSIGGQLVGMNTEAFF	TGTGCCAGTAGTATCGGAGGACAGCTCGTAGGAATGAACACTGAAGCTTTCTTT
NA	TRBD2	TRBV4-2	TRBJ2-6	CASSPASGGAGHSGANVLTF	TGTGCCAGCAGCCCGGCTAGCGGGGGGGCCGGACACTCTGGGGCCAACGTCCTGACTTTC
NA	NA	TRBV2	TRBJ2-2	CASSVKGRSTGELFF	TGTGCCAGCAGTGTCAAGGGGAGGTCCACCGGGGAGCTGTTTTTT
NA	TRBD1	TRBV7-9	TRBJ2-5	CASRYTGGSQETQYF	TGTGCCAGCAGATATACAGGGGGCTCACAAGAGACCCAGTACTTC
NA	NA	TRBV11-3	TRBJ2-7	CASSLERGTHYEQYF	TGTGCCAGCAGCTTAGAACGGGGGACTCACTACGAGCAGTACTTC
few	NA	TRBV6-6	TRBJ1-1	CASSTENTEAFF	TGTGCCAGCAGCACAGAGAACACTGAAGCTTTCTTT
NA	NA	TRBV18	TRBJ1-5	CASSPQGGVGRNQPQHF	TGTGCCAGCTCACCACAGGGAGGGGTCGGGAGGAATCAGCCCCAGCATTTT
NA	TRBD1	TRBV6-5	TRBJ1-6	CASSYHGTGGNSPLHF	TGTGCCAGCAGTTACCACGGGACAGGGGGTAATTCACCCCTCCACTTT
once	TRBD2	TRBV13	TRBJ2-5	CASSAALAGGPQETQYF	TGTGCCAGCAGCGCCGCCTTAGCGGGGGGGCCGCAAGAGACCCAGTACTTC